The T cell receptor (beta chain) under discussion was sequenced for a study of CD8 T cells in ankylosing spondylitis. Study findings and constraints: Existing reports had already noted some motif variants in reactive arthritis synovial fluid and blood. Matched synovial fluid from ankylosing spondylitis patients was reported to be enriched for disease-linked clones. Seemingly distinctive of ankylosing spondylitis blood was a TCR beta motif formed by eight highly homologous variants.

A word on this clonotype: Antigen: not known.

Using its own MiXCR run on the 5' RACE reads, TCRdb lists one record per CDR3 protein. The table shows approximately 540,000 distinct CDR3 sequences, with about 13% occurring only once. The germline CDR1 and CDR2 sequences are SGHDT and YYEEEE. Trimming cost V 4 bases and J 0 bases, with 23 bases left between them. This CDR3 spans 19 amino acids. The chain joins TRBV5-6 to TRBJ2-1, with D possibly called TRBD1 or TRBD2 (5 bases each). The receptor was isolated from a male donor with ankylosing spondylitis. Material for sequencing was blood, either unsorted or a sorted T cell fraction (not recorded which). CDR3 amino acids: CASSAQSPYGGTSYNEQFF. For the CDR3, the DNA is TGTGCCAGCAGCGCCCAATCACCATATGGGGGTACCTCCTACAATGAGCAGTTCTTC.